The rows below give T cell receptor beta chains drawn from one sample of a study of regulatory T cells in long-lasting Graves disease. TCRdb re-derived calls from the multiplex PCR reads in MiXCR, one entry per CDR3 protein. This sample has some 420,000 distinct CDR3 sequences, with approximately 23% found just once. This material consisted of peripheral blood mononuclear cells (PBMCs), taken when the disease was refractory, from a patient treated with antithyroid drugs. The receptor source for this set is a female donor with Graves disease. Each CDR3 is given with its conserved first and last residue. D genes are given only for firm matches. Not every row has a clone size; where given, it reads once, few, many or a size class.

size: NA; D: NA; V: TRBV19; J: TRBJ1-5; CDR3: CASSPLRDNHDPQHF; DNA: TGTGCCAGTAGCCCCCTCAGAGATAATCATGACCCCCAGCATTTT
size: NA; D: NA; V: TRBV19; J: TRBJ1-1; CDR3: CASSSWNTEAFF; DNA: TGTGCCAGTAGTTCCTGGAACACTGAAGCTTTCTTT
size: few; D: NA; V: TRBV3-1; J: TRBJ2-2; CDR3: CASSQAQVNTGELFF; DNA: TGTGCCAGCAGCCAAGCACAGGTTAACACCGGGGAGCTGTTTTTT
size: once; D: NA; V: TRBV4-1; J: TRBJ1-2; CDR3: CASSQGQGGGSGYTF; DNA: TGCGCCAGCAGCCAAGGTCAGGGTGGCGGTTCTGGCTACACCTTC
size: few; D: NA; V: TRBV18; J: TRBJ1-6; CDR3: CASSPEGFNSPLHF; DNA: TGTGCCAGCTCACCTGAGGGGTTTAATTCACCCCTCCACTTT
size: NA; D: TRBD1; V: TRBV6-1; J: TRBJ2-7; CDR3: CATRWTGYHEQYF; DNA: TGTGCCACGCGGTGGACAGGGTACCACGAGCAGTACTTC
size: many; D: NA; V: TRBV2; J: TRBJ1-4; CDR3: CASSGEGRSGGKLFF; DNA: TGTGCCAGCAGTGGAGAGGGTAGGTCCGGCGGAAAACTGTTTTTT
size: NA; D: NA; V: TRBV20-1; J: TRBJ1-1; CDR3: CSARDLRGRGTEAFF; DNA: TGCAGTGCTAGAGATCTTCGGGGGAGGGGCACTGAAGCTTTCTTT
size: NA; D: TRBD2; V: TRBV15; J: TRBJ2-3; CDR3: CATSSSRGGDTQYF; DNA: TGTGCCACCAGCAGCTCGAGGGGAGGGGATACGCAGTATTTT
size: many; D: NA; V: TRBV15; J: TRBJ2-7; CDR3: CATSREGGSYEQYF; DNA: TGTGCCACCAGCAGAGAGGGGGGTTCCTACGAGCAGTACTTC
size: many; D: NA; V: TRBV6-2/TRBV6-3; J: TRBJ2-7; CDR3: CASSERSEGATYEQYF; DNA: TGTGCCAGCAGTGAAAGGTCCGAAGGGGCTACCTACGAGCAGTACTTC
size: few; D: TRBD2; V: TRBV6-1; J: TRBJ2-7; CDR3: CASRPWKRESSYEQYF; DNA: TGTGCCAGCAGACCCTGGAAGCGGGAGTCTTCCTACGAGCAGTACTTC
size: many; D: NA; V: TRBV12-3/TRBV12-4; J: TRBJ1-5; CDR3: CASSLVREQPQHF; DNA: TGTGCCAGCAGCTTAGTTCGGGAGCAGCCCCAGCATTTT
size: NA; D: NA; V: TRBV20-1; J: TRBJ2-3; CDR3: CSAAPRLRGSTDTQYF; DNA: TGCAGTGCCGCTCCCCGGCTGAGGGGGAGCACAGATACGCAGTATTTT
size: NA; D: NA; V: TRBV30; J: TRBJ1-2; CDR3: CASRPGANYGYTF; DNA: TGTGCCTCACGACCTGGGGCTAACTATGGCTACACCTTC
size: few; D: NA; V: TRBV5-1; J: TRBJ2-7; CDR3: CASSLYTGEGEQYF; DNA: TGCGCCAGCAGCTTATACACAGGGGAGGGCGAGCAGTACTTC
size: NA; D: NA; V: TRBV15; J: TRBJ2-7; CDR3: CATSRAWGGDYEQYF; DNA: TGTGCCACCAGCAGAGCTTGGGGCGGGGACTACGAGCAGTACTTC